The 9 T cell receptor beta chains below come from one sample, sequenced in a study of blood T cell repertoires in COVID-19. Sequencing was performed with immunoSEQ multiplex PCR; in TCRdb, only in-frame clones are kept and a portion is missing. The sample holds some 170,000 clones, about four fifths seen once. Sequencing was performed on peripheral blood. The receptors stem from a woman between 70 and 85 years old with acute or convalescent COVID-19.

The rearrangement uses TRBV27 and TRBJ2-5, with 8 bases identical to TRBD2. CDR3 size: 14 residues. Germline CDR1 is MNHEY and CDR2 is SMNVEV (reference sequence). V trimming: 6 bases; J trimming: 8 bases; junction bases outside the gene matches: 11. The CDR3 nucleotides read TGTGCCAGCAGAAAAGCGGGAGAAGTGGAAACCCAGTACTTC. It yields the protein CASRKAGEVETQYF.

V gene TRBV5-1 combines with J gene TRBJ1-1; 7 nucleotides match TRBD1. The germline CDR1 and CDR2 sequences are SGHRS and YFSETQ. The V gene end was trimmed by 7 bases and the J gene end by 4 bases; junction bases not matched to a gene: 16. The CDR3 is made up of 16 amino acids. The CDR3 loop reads CASATSTTGAGTEAFF. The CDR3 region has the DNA TGCGCCAGCGCGACCTCGACCACAGGGGCGGGCACTGAAGCTTTCTTT. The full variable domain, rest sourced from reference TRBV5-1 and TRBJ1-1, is KAGVTQTPRYLIKTRGQQVTLSCSPISGHRSVSWYQQTPGQGLQFLFEYFSETQRNKGNFPGRFSGRQFSNSRSEMNVSTLELGDSALYLCASATSTTGAGTEAFFGQGTRLTVV.

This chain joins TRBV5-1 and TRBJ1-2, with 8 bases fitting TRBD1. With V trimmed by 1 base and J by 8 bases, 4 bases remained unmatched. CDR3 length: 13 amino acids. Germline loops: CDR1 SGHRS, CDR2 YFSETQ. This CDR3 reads CASSLRTGLGYTF. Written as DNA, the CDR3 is TGCGCCAGCAGCTTGCGGACAGGGCTGGGCTACACCTTC.

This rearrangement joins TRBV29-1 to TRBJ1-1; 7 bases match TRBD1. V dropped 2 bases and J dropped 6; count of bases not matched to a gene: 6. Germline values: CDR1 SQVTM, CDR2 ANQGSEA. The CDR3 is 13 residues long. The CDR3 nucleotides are TGCAGCGTTGAAACTGACAGGGTGGCTGAAGCTTTCTTT. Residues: CSVETDRVAEAFF.

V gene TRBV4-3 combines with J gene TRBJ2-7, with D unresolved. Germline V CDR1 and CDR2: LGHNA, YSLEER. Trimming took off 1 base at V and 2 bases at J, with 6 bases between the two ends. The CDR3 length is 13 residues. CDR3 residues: CASSQARAYEQYF. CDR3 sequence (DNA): TGCGCCAGCAGCCAAGCCCGGGCCTACGAGCAGTACTTC.

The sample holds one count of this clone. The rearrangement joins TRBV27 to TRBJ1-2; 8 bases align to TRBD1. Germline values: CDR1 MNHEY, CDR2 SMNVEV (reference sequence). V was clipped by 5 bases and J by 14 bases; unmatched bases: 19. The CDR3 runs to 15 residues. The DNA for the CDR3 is TGTGCCAGCAGTCCTACCCGACAGGGGCGAGGGTTTTATACCTTC. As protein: CASSPTRQGRGFYTF.

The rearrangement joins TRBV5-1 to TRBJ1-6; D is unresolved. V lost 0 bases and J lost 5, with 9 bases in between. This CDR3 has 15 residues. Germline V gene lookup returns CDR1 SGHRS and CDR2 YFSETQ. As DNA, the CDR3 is TGCGCCAGCAGCTTGGGGGCGACTAATAATTCACCCCTCCACTTT. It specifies CASSLGATNNSPLHF.

The CDR3 region is CASSLESGGVSYNEQFF. CDR3 DNA sequence: TGTGCCAGCAGCTTAGAGAGCGGGGGGGTCTCCTACAATGAGCAGTTCTTC. The chain employs TRBV11-3 and TRBJ2-1; 10 positions match TRBD2. The CDR3 is 17 amino acids. The germline gives CDR1 SGHNT, CDR2 YENEEA. Germline trimming cut 0 bases from V and 0 bases from J; bases unmatched to any gene: 2.

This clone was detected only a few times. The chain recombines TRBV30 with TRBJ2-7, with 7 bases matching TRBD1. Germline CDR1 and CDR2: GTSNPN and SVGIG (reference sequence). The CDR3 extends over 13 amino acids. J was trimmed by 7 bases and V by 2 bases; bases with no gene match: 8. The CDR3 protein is CAWSPDRVKEQYF. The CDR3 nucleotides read TGTGCCTGGAGTCCTGACAGGGTCAAAGAGCAGTACTTC.